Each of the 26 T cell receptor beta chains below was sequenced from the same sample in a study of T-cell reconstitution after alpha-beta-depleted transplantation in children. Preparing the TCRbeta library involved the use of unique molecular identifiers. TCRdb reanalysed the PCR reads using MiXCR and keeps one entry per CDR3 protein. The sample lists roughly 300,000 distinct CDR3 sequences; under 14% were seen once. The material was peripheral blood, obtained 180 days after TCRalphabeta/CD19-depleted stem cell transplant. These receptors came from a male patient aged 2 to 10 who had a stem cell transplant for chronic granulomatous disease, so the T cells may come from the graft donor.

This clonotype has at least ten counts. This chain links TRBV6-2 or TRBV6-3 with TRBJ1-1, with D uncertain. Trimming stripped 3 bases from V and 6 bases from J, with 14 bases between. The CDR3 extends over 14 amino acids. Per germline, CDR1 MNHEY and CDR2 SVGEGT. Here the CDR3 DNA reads TGTGCCAGCAGTTATCCACCGGGGATAGCTGAAGCTTTCTTT. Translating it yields CASSYPPGIAEAFF.

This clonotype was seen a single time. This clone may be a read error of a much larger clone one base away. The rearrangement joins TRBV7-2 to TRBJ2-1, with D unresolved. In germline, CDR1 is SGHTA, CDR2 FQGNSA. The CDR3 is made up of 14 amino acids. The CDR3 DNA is TGTGCCAGCAGCGAACCTTCCAAGACTTTTGAGCAGATCTTC. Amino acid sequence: CASSEPSKTFEQIF.

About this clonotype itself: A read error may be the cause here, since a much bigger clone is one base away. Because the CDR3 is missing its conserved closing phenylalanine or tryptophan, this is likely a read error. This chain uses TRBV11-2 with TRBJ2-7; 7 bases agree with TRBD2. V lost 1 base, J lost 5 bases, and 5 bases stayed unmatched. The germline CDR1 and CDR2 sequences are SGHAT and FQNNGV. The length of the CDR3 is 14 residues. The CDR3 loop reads CASSLAGRVNEQYY. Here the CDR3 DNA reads TGTGCCAGCAGCTTAGCGGGGAGGGTAAACGAGCAGTACTAC.

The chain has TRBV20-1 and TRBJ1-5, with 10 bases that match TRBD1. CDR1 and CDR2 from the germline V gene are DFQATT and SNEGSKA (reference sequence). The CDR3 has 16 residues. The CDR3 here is CGTRDRGRVSNQPQHF. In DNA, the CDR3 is TGCGGTACCCGGGACAGGGGCCGAGTTAGCAATCAGCCCCAGCATTTT.

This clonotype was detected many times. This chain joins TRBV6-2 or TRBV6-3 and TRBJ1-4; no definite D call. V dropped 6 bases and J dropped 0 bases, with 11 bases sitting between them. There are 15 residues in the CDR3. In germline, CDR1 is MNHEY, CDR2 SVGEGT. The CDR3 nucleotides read TGTGCCAGCAGAGCCTGGACGACAACTAATGAAAAACTGTTTTTT. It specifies CASRAWTTTNEKLFF.

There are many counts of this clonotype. This chain's CDR3 is CASSKGVDTEYEQYF. The CDR3 DNA reads as TGTGCCAGCAGTAAGGGTGTAGACACAGAGTACGAGCAGTACTTC. The rearrangement links TRBV5-4 to TRBJ2-7; D is unclear. This CDR3 has 15 residues. CDR1 SGHNT and CDR2 YYREEE come from the germline V gene (reference sequence). V was pared by 5 bases and J by 4 bases, with 19 bases between.

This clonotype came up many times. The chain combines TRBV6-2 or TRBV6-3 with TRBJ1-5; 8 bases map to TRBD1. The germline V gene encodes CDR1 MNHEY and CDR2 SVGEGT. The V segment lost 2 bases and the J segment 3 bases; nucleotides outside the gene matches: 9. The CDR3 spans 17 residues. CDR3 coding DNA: TGTGCCAGCAGTTACACCCGGACAGGGACTTACAATCAGCCCCAGCATTTT. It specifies CASSYTRTGTYNQPQHF.

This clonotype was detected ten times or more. The CDR3 DNA follows: TGCAGTGCTAGAGACGGTGGCTACGAGCAGTACTTC. Its translation is CSARDGGYEQYF. The genes are TRBV20-1 and TRBJ2-7, with D unresolved. Germline V gene sequence: CDR1 DFQATT, CDR2 SNEGSKA (reference sequence). CDR3 size: 12 residues. Trimming took off 0 bases at V and 3 bases at J, with 6 bases between the two ends.

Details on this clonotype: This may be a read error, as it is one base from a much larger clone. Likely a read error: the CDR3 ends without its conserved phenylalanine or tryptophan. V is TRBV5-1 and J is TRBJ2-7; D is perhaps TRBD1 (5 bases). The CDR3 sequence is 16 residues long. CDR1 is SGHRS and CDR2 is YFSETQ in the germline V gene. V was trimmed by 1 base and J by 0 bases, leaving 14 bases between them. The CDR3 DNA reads TGCGCCAGCAGCTTGTTTGGGGCAGAGAACTCCTACGAGCAGTACTGC. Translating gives CASSLFGAENSYEQYC.

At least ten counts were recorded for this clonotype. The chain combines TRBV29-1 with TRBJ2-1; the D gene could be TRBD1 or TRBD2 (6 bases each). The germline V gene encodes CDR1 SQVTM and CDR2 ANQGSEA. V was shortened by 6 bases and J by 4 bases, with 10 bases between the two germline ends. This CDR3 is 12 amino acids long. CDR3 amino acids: CSVRGRYNEQFF. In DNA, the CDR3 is TGCAGCGTGAGGGGGAGGTACAATGAGCAGTTCTTC.

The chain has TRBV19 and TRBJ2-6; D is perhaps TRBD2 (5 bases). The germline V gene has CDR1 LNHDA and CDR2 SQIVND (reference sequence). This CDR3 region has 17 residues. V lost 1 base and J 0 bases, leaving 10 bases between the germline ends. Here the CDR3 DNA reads TGTGCCAGTAGTATAGGGACTGGCGGCTCTGGGGCCAACGTCCTGACTTTC. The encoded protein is CASSIGTGGSGANVLTF.

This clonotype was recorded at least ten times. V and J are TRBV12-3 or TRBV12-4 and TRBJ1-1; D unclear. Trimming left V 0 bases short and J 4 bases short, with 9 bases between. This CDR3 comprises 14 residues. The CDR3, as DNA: TGTGCCAGCAGTTTAGCTTTCGGGAGCACTGAAGCTTTCTTT. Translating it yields CASSLAFGSTEAFF.

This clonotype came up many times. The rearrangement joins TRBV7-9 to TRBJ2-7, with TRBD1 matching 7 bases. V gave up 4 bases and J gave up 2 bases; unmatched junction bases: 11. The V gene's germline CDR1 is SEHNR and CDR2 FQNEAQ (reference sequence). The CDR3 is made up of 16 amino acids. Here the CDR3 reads CASSSITGQTAYEQYF. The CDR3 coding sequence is TGTGCCAGCAGCTCCATTACGGGACAGACCGCCTACGAGCAGTACTTC.

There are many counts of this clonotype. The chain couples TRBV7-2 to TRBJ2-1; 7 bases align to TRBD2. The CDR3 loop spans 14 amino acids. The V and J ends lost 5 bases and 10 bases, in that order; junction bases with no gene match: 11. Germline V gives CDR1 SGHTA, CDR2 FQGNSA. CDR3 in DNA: TGTGCCAGCAGCGAGAGGGCTAGCGGCTTGGAGCAGTTCTTC. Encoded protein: CASSERASGLEQFF.

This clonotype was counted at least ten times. The CDR3 reads CASTSIWNEQFF. The DNA for the CDR3 is TGTGCCAGCACCTCCATCTGGAATGAGCAGTTCTTC. The chain recombines TRBV7-9 with TRBJ2-1; D call uncertain. CDR3 length equals 12 residues. Germline V gene data show CDR1 as SEHNR and CDR2 as FQNEAQ (reference sequence). Trimming stripped 7 bases from V and 7 bases from J, with 11 bases between.

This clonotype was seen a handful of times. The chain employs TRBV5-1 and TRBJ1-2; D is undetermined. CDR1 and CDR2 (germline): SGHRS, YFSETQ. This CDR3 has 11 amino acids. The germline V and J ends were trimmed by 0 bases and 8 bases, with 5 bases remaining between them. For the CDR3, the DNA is TGCGCCAGCAGCTTGGGGATAGGCTACACCTTC. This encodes CASSLGIGYTF.

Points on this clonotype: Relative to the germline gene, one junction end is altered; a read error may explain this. The CDR3: CTSRNQGQGFEQYF. CDR3 nucleotide sequence: TGTACCAGCCGAAACCAGGGACAGGGGTTTGAGCAGTACTTC. This rearrangement joins TRBV28 to TRBJ2-7; TRBD1 matches 10 bases. This CDR3 has 14 amino acids. Germline V lookup: CDR1 MDHEN, CDR2 SYDVKM.

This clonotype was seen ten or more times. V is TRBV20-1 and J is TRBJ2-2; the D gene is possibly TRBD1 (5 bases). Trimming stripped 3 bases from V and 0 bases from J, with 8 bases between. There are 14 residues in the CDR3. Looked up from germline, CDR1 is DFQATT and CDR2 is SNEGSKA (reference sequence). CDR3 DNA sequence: TGCAGTGCTAGGAGACAGACGAACACCGGGGAGCTGTTTTTT. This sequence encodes CSARRQTNTGELFF.

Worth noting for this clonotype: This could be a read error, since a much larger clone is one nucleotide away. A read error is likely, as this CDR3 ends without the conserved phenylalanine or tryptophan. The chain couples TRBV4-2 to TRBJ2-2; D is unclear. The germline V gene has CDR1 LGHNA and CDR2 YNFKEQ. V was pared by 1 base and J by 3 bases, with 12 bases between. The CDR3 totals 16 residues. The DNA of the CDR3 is TGTGCCAGCAGCCAAGGATGGGCAGAGGACACCGGGGAGCTGTTTTAT. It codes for CASSQGWAEDTGELFY.

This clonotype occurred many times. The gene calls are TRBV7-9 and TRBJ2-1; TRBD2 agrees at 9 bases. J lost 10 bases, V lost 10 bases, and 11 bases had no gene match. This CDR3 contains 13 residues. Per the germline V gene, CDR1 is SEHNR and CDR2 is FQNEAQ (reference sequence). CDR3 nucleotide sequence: TGTGCCACCGCGGAGACTAGCGGTAAGGAGCAGTTCTTC. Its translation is CATAETSGKEQFF.

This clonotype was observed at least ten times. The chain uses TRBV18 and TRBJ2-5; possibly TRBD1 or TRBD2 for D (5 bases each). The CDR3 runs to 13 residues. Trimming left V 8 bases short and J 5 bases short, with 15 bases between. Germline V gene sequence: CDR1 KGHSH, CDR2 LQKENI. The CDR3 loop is CASTPSRDETQYF. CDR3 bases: TGTGCCAGCACGCCTAGCAGGGATGAGACCCAGTACTTC.

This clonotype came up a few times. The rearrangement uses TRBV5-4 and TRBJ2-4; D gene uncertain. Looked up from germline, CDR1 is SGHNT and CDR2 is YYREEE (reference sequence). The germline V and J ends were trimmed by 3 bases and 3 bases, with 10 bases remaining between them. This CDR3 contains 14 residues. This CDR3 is CASSSEIGKNIQYF. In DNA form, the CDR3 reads TGTGCCAGCAGCTCGGAGATTGGCAAAAACATTCAGTACTTC.

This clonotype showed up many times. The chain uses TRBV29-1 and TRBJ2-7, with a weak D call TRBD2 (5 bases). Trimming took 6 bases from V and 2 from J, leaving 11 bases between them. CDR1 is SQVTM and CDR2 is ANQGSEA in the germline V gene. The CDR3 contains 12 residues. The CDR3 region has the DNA TGCAGCGTCGGTCACGGGACCTACGAGCAGTACTTC. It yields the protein CSVGHGTYEQYF.

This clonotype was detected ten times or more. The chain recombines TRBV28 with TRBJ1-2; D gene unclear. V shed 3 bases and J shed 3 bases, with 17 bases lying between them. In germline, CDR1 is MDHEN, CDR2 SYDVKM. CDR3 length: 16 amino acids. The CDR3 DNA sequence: TGTGCCAGCAGTTTTAAACCCGCAGGCCGACACTATGGCTACACCTTC. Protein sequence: CASSFKPAGRHYGYTF.

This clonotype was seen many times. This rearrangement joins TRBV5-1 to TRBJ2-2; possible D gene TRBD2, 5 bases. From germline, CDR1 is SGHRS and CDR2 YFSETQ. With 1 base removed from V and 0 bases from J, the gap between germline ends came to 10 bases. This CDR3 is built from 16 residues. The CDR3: CASSLTAGTNTGELFF. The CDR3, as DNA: TGCGCCAGCAGCTTGACTGCCGGGACGAACACCGGGGAGCTGTTTTTT.

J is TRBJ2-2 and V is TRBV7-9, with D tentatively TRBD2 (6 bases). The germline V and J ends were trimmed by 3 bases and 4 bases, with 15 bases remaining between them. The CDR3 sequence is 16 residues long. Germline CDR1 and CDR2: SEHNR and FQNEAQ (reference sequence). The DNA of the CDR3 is TGTGCCAGCAGCTTCCCGGGACTGCGGGCCACCGGGGAGCTGTTTTTT. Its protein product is CASSFPGLRATGELFF.